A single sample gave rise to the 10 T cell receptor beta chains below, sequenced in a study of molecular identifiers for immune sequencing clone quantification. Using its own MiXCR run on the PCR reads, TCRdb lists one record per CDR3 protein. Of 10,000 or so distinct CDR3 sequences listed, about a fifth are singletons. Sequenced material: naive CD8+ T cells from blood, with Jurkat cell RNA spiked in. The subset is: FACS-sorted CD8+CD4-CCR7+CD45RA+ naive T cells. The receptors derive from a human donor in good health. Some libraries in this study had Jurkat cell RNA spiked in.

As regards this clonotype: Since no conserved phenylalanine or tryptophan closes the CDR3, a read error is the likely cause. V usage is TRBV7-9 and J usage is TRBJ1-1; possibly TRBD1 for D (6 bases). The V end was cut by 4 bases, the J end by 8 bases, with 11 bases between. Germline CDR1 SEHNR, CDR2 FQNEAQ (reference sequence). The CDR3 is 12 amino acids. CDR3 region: CASSWGATEAFL. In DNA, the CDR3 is TGTGCCAGCAGCTGGGGGGCCACCGAAGCTTTCCTT.

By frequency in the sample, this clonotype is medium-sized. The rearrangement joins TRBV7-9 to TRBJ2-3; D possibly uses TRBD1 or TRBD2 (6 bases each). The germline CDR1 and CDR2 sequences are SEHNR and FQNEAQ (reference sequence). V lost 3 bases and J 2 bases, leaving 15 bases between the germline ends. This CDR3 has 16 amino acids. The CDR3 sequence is CASSFHAGQITDTQYF. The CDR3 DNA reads TGTGCCAGCAGCTTTCACGCGGGACAAATCACAGATACGCAGTATTTT. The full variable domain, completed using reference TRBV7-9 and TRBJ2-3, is DTGVSQNPRHKITKRGQNVTFRCDPISEHNRLYWYRQTLGQGPEFLTYFQNEAQLEKSRLLSDRFSAERPKGSFSTLEIQRTEQGDSAMYLCASSFHAGQITDTQYFGPGTRLTVL.

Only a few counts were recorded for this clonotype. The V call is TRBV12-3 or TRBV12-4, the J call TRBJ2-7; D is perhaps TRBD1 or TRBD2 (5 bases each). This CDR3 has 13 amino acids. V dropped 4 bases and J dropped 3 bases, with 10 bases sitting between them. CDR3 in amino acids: CASSSGRIYEQYF. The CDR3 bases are TGTGCCAGCAGTTCGGGACGGATCTACGAGCAGTACTTC.

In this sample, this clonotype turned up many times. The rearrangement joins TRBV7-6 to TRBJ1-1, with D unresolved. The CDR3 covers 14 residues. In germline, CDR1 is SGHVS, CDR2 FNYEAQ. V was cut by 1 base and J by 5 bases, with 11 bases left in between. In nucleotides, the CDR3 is TGTGCCAGCAGCTTAGAGGCCGGGGAGACTGAAGCTTTCTTT. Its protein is CASSLEAGETEAFF.

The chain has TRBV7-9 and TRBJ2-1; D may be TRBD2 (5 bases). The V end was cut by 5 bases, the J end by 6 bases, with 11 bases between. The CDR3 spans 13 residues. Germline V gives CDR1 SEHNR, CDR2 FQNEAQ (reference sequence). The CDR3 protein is CASSALGINEQFF. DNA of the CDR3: TGTGCCAGCAGCGCACTAGGAATCAATGAGCAGTTCTTC. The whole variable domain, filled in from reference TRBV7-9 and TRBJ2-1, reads DTGVSQNPRHKITKRGQNVTFRCDPISEHNRLYWYRQTLGQGPEFLTYFQNEAQLEKSRLLSDRFSAERPKGSFSTLEIQRTEQGDSAMYLCASSALGINEQFFGPGTRLTVL.

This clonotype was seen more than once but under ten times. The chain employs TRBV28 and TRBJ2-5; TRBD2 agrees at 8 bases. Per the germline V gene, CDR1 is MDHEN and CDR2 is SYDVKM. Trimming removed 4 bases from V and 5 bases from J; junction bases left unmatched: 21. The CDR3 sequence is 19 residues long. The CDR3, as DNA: TGTGCCAGCAGTTCACCAACCTCAGGAGCGGGAGTTTTTTCCGAGACCCAGTACTTC. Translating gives CASSSPTSGAGVFSETQYF.

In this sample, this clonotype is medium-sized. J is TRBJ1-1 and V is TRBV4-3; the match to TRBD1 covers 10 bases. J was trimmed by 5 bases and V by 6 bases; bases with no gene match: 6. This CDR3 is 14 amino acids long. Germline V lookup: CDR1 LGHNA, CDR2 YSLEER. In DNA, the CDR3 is TGCGCCAGCAGTCGGACAGGGGGAAGTACTGAAGCTTTCTTT. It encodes CASSRTGGSTEAFF.

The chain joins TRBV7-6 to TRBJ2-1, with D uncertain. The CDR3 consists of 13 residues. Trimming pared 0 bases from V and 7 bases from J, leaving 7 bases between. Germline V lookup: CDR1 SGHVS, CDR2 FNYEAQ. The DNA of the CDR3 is TGTGCCAGCAGCTTAGCGATAGTAAATGAGCAGTTCTTC. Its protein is CASSLAIVNEQFF. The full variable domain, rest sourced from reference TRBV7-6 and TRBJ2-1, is GAGVSQSPRYKVTKRGQDVALRCDPISGHVSLYWYRQALGQGPEFLTYFNYEAQQDKSGLPNDRFSAERPEGSISTLTIQRTEQRDSAMYRCASSLAIVNEQFFGPGTRLTVL.

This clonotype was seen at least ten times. In DNA, the CDR3 is TGTGCCAGCAGCTTATACGGGAGCCCAGATACGCAGTATTTT. This codes for CASSLYGSPDTQYF. This chain joins TRBV7-3 and TRBJ2-3, with D tentatively TRBD2 (6 bases). The CDR3 runs 14 residues. The V end lost 2 bases, the J end lost 4 bases, and 10 bases lay between the germline ends. The germline V gene encodes CDR1 SGHTA and CDR2 FQGTGA.

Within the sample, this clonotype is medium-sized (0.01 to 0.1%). The DNA of the CDR3 is TGTGCCACCAGCACTCCGACACTAGCGGGAGTGAGGGGTGAGCAGTTCTTC. Amino acids: CATSTPTLAGVRGEQFF. V gene TRBV15 combines with J gene TRBJ2-1; 11 nucleotides match TRBD2. CDR1 LNHNV and CDR2 YYDKDF come from the germline V gene (reference sequence). With V trimmed by 4 bases and J by 9 bases, 14 bases remained unmatched. The CDR3 sequence is 17 residues long.